These T cell receptor beta chains were read from a single sample in a study of blood T cell repertoires in COVID-19. The protocol was immunoSEQ multiplex PCR, while the TCRdb copy is restricted to in-frame clones and leaves out a portion. The data hold 85,000 to 90,000 clones, with roughly 89% observed a single time. The sequencing sample was made of peripheral blood. These receptors were taken from a woman older than 75 with active COVID-19. Each CDR3 is given with its conserved first and last residue. D genes are given only for firm matches. Not all rows give a size; the values are once, few, many and, for expanded clones, a class.

j_gene: TRBJ1-1
v_gene: TRBV20-1
d_gene: .
abundance: .
CDR3nt: TGCACCCTAAAAATGAACACTGAAGCTTTCTTT
CDR3aa: CTLKMNTEAFF

j_gene: TRBJ2-1
v_gene: TRBV28
d_gene: .
abundance: .
CDR3nt: TGTGCCAGCGATGACTCCCCTAGGGGGAAGGCCTACAATGAGCAGTTCTTC
CDR3aa: CASDDSPRGKAYNEQFF

j_gene: TRBJ1-3
v_gene: TRBV5-6
d_gene: .
abundance: .
CDR3nt: TGTGCCAGCACCAGGGTTGGGGATTCGGGAAACACCATATATTTT
CDR3aa: CASTRVGDSGNTIYF

j_gene: TRBJ2-1
v_gene: TRBV30
d_gene: TRBD1
abundance: .
CDR3nt: TGTGCCTGGCAAGCCGACAGGGGGGAATACAATGAGCAGTTCTTC
CDR3aa: CAWQADRGEYNEQFF

j_gene: TRBJ1-1
v_gene: TRBV5-1
d_gene: .
abundance: .
CDR3nt: TGCGCCAGCAGACGGGAACAGTTTATGAACACTGAAGCTTTCTTT
CDR3aa: CASRREQFMNTEAFF

j_gene: TRBJ2-7
v_gene: TRBV7-9
d_gene: .
abundance: .
CDR3nt: TGTGCCAGCACCCAGCGGGTGGATCACGAGCAGTACTTC
CDR3aa: CASTQRVDHEQYF

j_gene: TRBJ1-5
v_gene: TRBV27
d_gene: .
abundance: .
CDR3nt: TGTGCCAGCAGTTTGGTGGCTGGTAGCAATCAGCCCCAGCATTTT
CDR3aa: CASSLVAGSNQPQHF

j_gene: TRBJ2-1
v_gene: TRBV7-8
d_gene: .
abundance: .
CDR3nt: TGTGCCAGCCACCTCGGGGGCTACAATGAGCAGTTCTTC
CDR3aa: CASHLGGYNEQFF

j_gene: TRBJ2-7
v_gene: TRBV30
d_gene: TRBD1
abundance: once
CDR3nt: TGTGCCTGGAGTGGGGGACAGGGGTCAGTCGAGCAGTACTTC
CDR3aa: CAWSGGQGSVEQYF

j_gene: TRBJ2-5
v_gene: TRBV15
d_gene: .
abundance: .
CDR3nt: TGTGCCACCAGCAGAGATTCCAGTGAGACCCAGTACTTC
CDR3aa: CATSRDSSETQYF

j_gene: TRBJ2-7
v_gene: TRBV7-2
d_gene: .
abundance: .
CDR3nt: TGTGCCAGCAGCCCCGCCGCGGGTTCGGATTATGGCGAGCAGTACTTC
CDR3aa: CASSPAAGSDYGEQYF

j_gene: TRBJ2-7
v_gene: TRBV30
d_gene: TRBD1
abundance: once
CDR3nt: TGTGCCTGGACCCGGGACAGCTTTACCTACGAGCAGTACTTC
CDR3aa: CAWTRDSFTYEQYF

j_gene: TRBJ1-1
v_gene: TRBV12-3/TRBV12-4
d_gene: TRBD1
abundance: once
CDR3nt: TGTGCCAGCAGTATGGACAGGGGGTTTGGAGCTTTCTTT
CDR3aa: CASSMDRGFGAFF

j_gene: TRBJ2-1
v_gene: TRBV28
d_gene: TRBD1
abundance: .
CDR3nt: TGTGCCAGCAGAACCCCAGGGGGTAATGAGCAGTTCTTC
CDR3aa: CASRTPGGNEQFF

j_gene: TRBJ2-1
v_gene: TRBV3-1/TRBV3-2
d_gene: .
abundance: .
CDR3nt: TGTGCCAGCAGCCAACAAAGGAGAGACAATGAGCAGTTCTTC
CDR3aa: CASSQQRRDNEQFF

j_gene: TRBJ2-5
v_gene: TRBV24-1
d_gene: TRBD2
abundance: .
CDR3nt: TGTGCCACCAGTGACTGGACTAGCGGGGGGGATGAGACCCAGTACTTC
CDR3aa: CATSDWTSGGDETQYF

j_gene: TRBJ1-5
v_gene: TRBV6-6
d_gene: .
abundance: .
CDR3nt: TGTGCCAGCAGTTACCATCAGGCCAATCAGCCCCAGCATTTT
CDR3aa: CASSYHQANQPQHF

j_gene: TRBJ2-4
v_gene: TRBV4-1
d_gene: .
abundance: .
CDR3nt: TGCGCCAGCAGCCCCCCTGGGGCAGGGGATGACATTCAGTACTTC
CDR3aa: CASSPPGAGDDIQYF

j_gene: TRBJ2-1
v_gene: TRBV5-1
d_gene: .
abundance: .
CDR3nt: TGCGCCAGCAGCTTGGGAACTAGAATTGTTAATGAGCAGTTCTTC
CDR3aa: CASSLGTRIVNEQFF

j_gene: TRBJ1-2
v_gene: TRBV7-9
d_gene: .
abundance: .
CDR3nt: TGTGCCAGCAGCTTAGGGTCAGGGGCGATCTATGGCTACACCTTC
CDR3aa: CASSLGSGAIYGYTF

j_gene: TRBJ1-1
v_gene: TRBV20-1
d_gene: .
abundance: .
CDR3nt: TGCAGTGCTAGTCAACAGGGACGGAACACTGAAGCTTTCTTT
CDR3aa: CSASQQGRNTEAFF

j_gene: TRBJ2-2
v_gene: TRBV28
d_gene: TRBD1
abundance: .
CDR3nt: TGTGCCAGCAGTGGGACAGAGAACACCGGGGAGCTGTTTTTT
CDR3aa: CASSGTENTGELFF